The 24 T cell receptor beta chains reported below all come from one sample, sequenced in a study of CD8 T cells in ankylosing spondylitis. MiXCR, applied by TCRdb to the 5' RACE reads, yields one record per CDR3 protein. The table shows 150,000 to 200,000 distinct CDR3 sequences, with approximately 10% occurring only once. Sequenced material: blood, either unsorted or a sorted T cell fraction (not recorded which). The receptors here all came from a male donor with ankylosing spondylitis or in good health (not recorded which).

This clonotype has ten or more counts. The chain has TRBV5-1 and TRBJ2-5; 11 bases are a match to TRBD2. The CDR3 is 16 amino acids. The V and J ends lost 4 bases and 2 bases, in that order; junction bases with no gene match: 7. CDR1 SGHRS and CDR2 YFSETQ come from the germline V gene. CDR3: CASSAELAGVQETQYF. CDR3 nucleotides: TGCGCCAGCAGCGCGGAACTAGCGGGGGTACAAGAGACCCAGTACTTC.

This clonotype has more than one count but fewer than ten. The V gene is TRBV27, the J gene TRBJ1-2, with a possible D match to TRBD1 (6 bases). Germline V gene lookup returns CDR1 MNHEY and CDR2 SMNVEV (reference sequence). V shed 8 bases and J shed 8 bases, with 15 bases lying between them. This CDR3 region has 12 residues. CDR3 nucleotide sequence: TGTGCCAGCCGCGCGGGGACAAGGGGCTACACCTTC. This sequence encodes CASRAGTRGYTF.

The table lists this clonotype with many counts. The J gene is TRBJ2-4, the V gene TRBV27, with 7 bases aligning to TRBD1. J was trimmed by 4 bases and V by 0 bases; bases with no gene match: 3. This CDR3 contains 15 residues. CDR1 is MNHEY, CDR2 SMNVEV, per germline (reference sequence). The CDR3 bases are TGTGCCAGCAGTTTATCCCTGGGACAGAAAAACATTCAGTACTTC. Translated, it gives CASSLSLGQKNIQYF.

This clonotype was detected ten times or more. The CDR3 DNA sequence: TGTGCCAGCAGCTTAGAACTACGTAGAATCACAGATACGCAGTATTTT. Amino acids: CASSLELRRITDTQYF. The chain carries TRBV7-8 and TRBJ2-3; no reliable D call. Germline assignment: CDR1 SGHVS and CDR2 FQNEAQ. The CDR3 has 16 residues. V was pared by 1 base and J by 2 bases, with 13 bases between.

This chain links TRBV29-1 with TRBJ1-5; 7 nucleotides match TRBD1. Germline values: CDR1 SQVTM, CDR2 ANQGSEA. The CDR3 spans 13 residues. The V and J ends lost 7 bases and 9 bases, in that order; junction bases with no gene match: 12. The CDR3 DNA is TGCAGCGCTGGTAGGGACAGAGTGACGCCCCAGCATTTT. It yields the protein CSAGRDRVTPQHF.

This clonotype has ten or more counts. The chain is built from TRBV6-5 and TRBJ2-2; 9 positions match TRBD1. The CDR3 covers 16 residues. V was clipped by 2 bases and J by 1 base; unmatched bases: 2. CDR1 and CDR2 from the germline V gene are MNHEY and SVGAGI. CDR3 region: CASSYAGQGNTGELFF. The CDR3 DNA reads TGTGCCAGCAGTTACGCGGGACAGGGGAACACCGGGGAGCTGTTTTTT.

This clonotype has ten or more counts. The chain is built from TRBV4-3 and TRBJ2-5; D is perhaps TRBD1 (6 bases). The length of the CDR3 is 14 residues. Trimming took 4 bases from V and 3 from J, leaving 12 bases between them. Germline-derived CDR1 and CDR2 are LGHNA and YSLEER. The CDR3 is CASSPDTGKETQYF. The CDR3 region has the DNA TGCGCCAGCAGCCCAGACACAGGGAAAGAGACCCAGTACTTC.

This clonotype was counted only a few times. The chain combines TRBV2 with TRBJ1-4, with D maybe TRBD1 (5 bases). The CDR3 extends over 14 amino acids. Trimming took off 6 bases at V and 2 bases at J, with 10 bases between the two ends. From germline, CDR1 is SNHLY and CDR2 FYNNEI. CDR3: CASRRGTTNEKLFF. The DNA for the CDR3 is TGTGCCAGCAGAAGGGGAACCACTAATGAAAAACTGTTTTTT.

The chain uses TRBV7-2 and TRBJ2-5; the D gene could be TRBD1 or TRBD2 (5 bases each). The CDR3 covers 14 residues. The germline V gene has CDR1 SGHTA and CDR2 FQGNSA. V gave up 3 bases and J gave up 8 bases, with 16 bases separating them. DNA for the CDR3: TGTGCCAGCAGCTTCGACAGCGGTATGGGAACCCAGTACTTC. Its protein is CASSFDSGMGTQYF.

Comments on this clonotype: A read error may explain this, as a much larger clone is one base away. The chain couples TRBV29-1 to TRBJ1-5; D may be TRBD1 (5 bases). CDR3 length: 13 residues. V lost 8 bases and J lost 11, with 22 bases in between. Germline loops: CDR1 SQVTM, CDR2 ANQGSEA. In DNA form, the CDR3 reads TGCAGCTTCGATACCAGCGGGGAAGGGGCCCAGCATTTT. This sequence encodes CSFDTSGEGAQHF.

This clonotype was picked up many times. The J gene is TRBJ2-1, the V gene TRBV12-3 or TRBV12-4; 7 nucleotides match TRBD1. The CDR3 is 13 residues long. Trimming removed 1 base from V and 12 bases from J; junction bases left unmatched: 6. In DNA form, the CDR3 reads TGTGCCAGCAGTTTAGAGGGGGCATTCGGGCAGTTCTTC. Encoded protein: CASSLEGAFGQFF.

This clonotype was seen repeatedly, ten times or more. This rearrangement joins TRBV2 to TRBJ1-1; D may be TRBD1 (5 bases). This CDR3 is 16 amino acids long. Deletions cut 7 bases from V and 3 bases from J, with 21 bases between. Germline values: CDR1 SNHLY, CDR2 FYNNEI. In DNA, the CDR3 is TGTGCCAGCAATTCCGCAGCCACAGGAGGGGACACTGAAGCTTTCTTT. Translation gives CASNSAATGGDTEAFF.

The rearrangement joins TRBV5-1 to TRBJ2-3; D not resolved. Germline V gene lookup returns CDR1 SGHRS and CDR2 YFSETQ. The CDR3 spans 11 residues. V gave up 8 bases and J gave up 5 bases, with 9 bases separating them. The CDR3 here is CARSLQDTQYF. CDR3 nucleotide sequence: TGCGCCAGAAGCCTACAAGATACGCAGTATTTT.

This clonotype has ten or more counts. The chain has TRBV20-1 and TRBJ1-2; a weak D match, TRBD1 (6 bases). This CDR3 is 19 amino acids long. Germline CDR1 reads DFQATT; CDR2 reads SNEGSKA (reference sequence). V was cut by 2 bases and J by 4 bases, with 29 bases left in between. CDR3 residues: CSARPSAGRQVLGFYGYTF. DNA of the CDR3: TGCAGTGCTAGACCCTCAGCGGGTCGACAGGTCCTTGGGTTCTATGGCTACACCTTC.

V usage is TRBV5-1 and J usage is TRBJ2-6; D gene unclear. Trimming took off 4 bases at V and 0 bases at J, with 5 bases between the two ends. The CDR3 has 14 residues. From germline, CDR1 is SGHRS and CDR2 YFSETQ. CDR3 DNA sequence: TGCGCCAGCAGCCCTTCCTCTGGGGCCAACGTCCTGACTTTC. This gives the protein CASSPSSGANVLTF.

The CDR3 loop reads CASSHRGQGGNGQYF. The CDR3 DNA is TGCGCCAGCAGCCACCGAGGACAGGGGGGTAATGGCCAGTACTTC. The chain has TRBV5-1 and TRBJ2-5; 10 positions agree with TRBD1. J was trimmed by 10 bases and V by 4 bases; bases with no gene match: 13. This CDR3 region has 15 residues. Germline V gene data show CDR1 as SGHRS and CDR2 as YFSETQ.

The sample holds many counts of this clonotype. The chain couples TRBV3-1 to TRBJ2-7; 8 bases are a match to TRBD1. This CDR3 spans 15 amino acids. The J segment lost 6 bases and the V segment lost 4 bases, leaving 11 bases of the junction unmatched. Germline CDR1 is LGHDT and CDR2 is YNNKEL (reference sequence). The CDR3 sequence: CASSPQTGGTGEQYF. The CDR3 DNA reads TGTGCCAGCAGCCCGCAAACAGGGGGTACGGGCGAGCAGTACTTC.

In regard to this clonotype: This may arise from a read error, as a much more abundant clone is one base away. The V call is TRBV6-1, the J call TRBJ1-4; TRBD1 agrees at 7 bases. CDR1 and CDR2 from the germline V gene are MNHNS and SASEGT. The CDR3 loop spans 18 amino acids. The CDR3 is CVSSLIGTARRPNEKLFF. The DNA for the CDR3 is TGTGTCAGCAGTCTTATCGGGACAGCCAGGAGACCTAATGAAAAACTGTTTTTT.

The CDR3 nucleotides are TGTGCCAGCAGTTACTCGCCAGCGTCCTACGAGCAGTACTTC. Translating gives CASSYSPASYEQYF. The chain recombines TRBV6-5 with TRBJ2-7; D ambiguous. CDR1 MNHEY and CDR2 SVGAGI come from the germline V gene. This CDR3 region has 14 residues. V lost 0 bases to trimming and J lost 1 base, with 7 bases between them.

The CDR3 here is CASSFGGDNEQYF. The DNA of the CDR3 is TGTGCCAGCAGCTTCGGGGGGGACAACGAGCAGTACTTC. This chain joins TRBV13 and TRBJ2-7; 8 positions match TRBD2. The CDR3 is 13 amino acids. The junction had 3 bases not matched to a gene; V was cut back by 3 bases and J by 5 bases. The germline gives CDR1 PRHDT, CDR2 FYEKMQ (reference sequence).

This clonotype was seen repeatedly, ten times or more. The V call is TRBV20-1, the J call TRBJ2-7, with 7 positions matching TRBD1. The CDR3 covers 14 residues. The V gene's germline CDR1 is DFQATT and CDR2 SNEGSKA (reference sequence). The V gene end was trimmed by 4 bases and the J gene end by 2 bases; junction bases not matched to a gene: 8. This CDR3 is CSATRQGKAYEQYF. The DNA for the CDR3 is TGCAGTGCTACAAGACAGGGCAAAGCCTACGAGCAGTACTTC.

The chain combines TRBV7-9 with TRBJ2-3; tentatively, D is TRBD1 or TRBD2 (5 bases each). The CDR3 has 16 amino acids. Trimming pared 5 bases from V and 0 bases from J, leaving 15 bases between. CDR1 and CDR2 (germline): SEHNR, FQNEAQ (reference sequence). The CDR3 is CASSGGPGGSTDTQYF. The DNA for the CDR3 is TGTGCCAGCAGCGGGGGTCCGGGCGGTAGCACAGATACGCAGTATTTT.

The table lists this clonotype with many counts. This rearrangement joins TRBV20-1 to TRBJ2-7, with D perhaps TRBD1 (6 bases). Per the germline V gene, CDR1 is DFQATT and CDR2 is SNEGSKA (reference sequence). The CDR3 is 11 residues long. V was cut by 6 bases and J by 4 bases, with 10 bases left in between. CDR3: CSALDSYEQYF. CDR3 in DNA: TGCAGTGCCCTGGACAGTTACGAGCAGTACTTC.

The rearrangement uses TRBV7-7 and TRBJ2-5, with a possible D match to TRBD1 (6 bases). Germline V gene data show CDR1 as SSHAT and CDR2 as FNYEAQ (reference sequence). This CDR3 region has 14 residues. Trimming removed 5 bases from V and 1 base from J, with 11 bases in between. CDR3 in DNA: TGTGCCAGCAGCGCCGGACAGATCCAAGAGACCCAGTACTTC. It is translated as CASSAGQIQETQYF.